This passage covers 3 T cell receptor beta chains from one sample sequenced in a study of blood T cell repertoires in COVID-19. The table came from immunoSEQ multiplex PCR; TCRdb's copy has only in-frame clones and leaves some out. The sample lists fewer than 110,000 clones, roughly 90% occurring once. The specimen was peripheral blood. Receptors originate from a human donor in a cohort sampled during active COVID-19.

The V gene is TRBV4-2, the J gene TRBJ2-2, with a tentative D call TRBD2 (6 bases). V was pared by 0 bases and J by 5 bases, with 19 bases between. Germline CDR1 LGHNA, CDR2 YNFKEQ. This CDR3 spans 18 amino acids. In DNA, the CDR3 is TGTGCCAGCAGCCAAGATCCGCCGACGGGGGAGGAAACCGGGGAGCTGTTTTTT. This encodes CASSQDPPTGEETGELFF.

The chain employs TRBV7-2 and TRBJ2-7; D is unresolved. The V gene's germline CDR1 is SGHTA and CDR2 FQGNSA. The CDR3 sequence is 15 residues long. V was shortened by 1 base and J by 0 bases, with 10 bases between the two germline ends. The CDR3 sequence is CASSLERITSYEQYF. For the CDR3, the DNA is TGTGCCAGCAGCTTAGAGCGTATTACCTCCTACGAGCAGTACTTC.

The chain recombines TRBV5-1 with TRBJ2-7; the D gene is possibly TRBD1 (6 bases). The CDR3 sequence is 14 residues long. Germline V lookup: CDR1 SGHRS, CDR2 YFSETQ. V gave up 1 base and J gave up 2 bases, with 10 bases separating them. The CDR3 bases are TGCGCCAGCAGCTTGACAGGGTTGCCCTACGAGCAGTACTTC. This encodes CASSLTGLPYEQYF. Supplemented by reference TRBV5-1 and TRBJ2-7, the full variable domain reads KAGVTQTPRYLIKTRGQQVTLSCSPISGHRSVSWYQQTPGQGLQFLFEYFSETQRNKGNFPGRFSGRQFSNSRSEMNVSTLELGDSALYLCASSLTGLPYEQYFGPGTRLTVT.